The clone carrying this T cell receptor beta chain was counted a few times. Its antigen is still unknown. Drawn from each donor were approximately 9.2 milliliters of peripheral blood. This entry comes from a study of blood T cells in healthy people across ages. Primers used in a second PCR of about 7 to 12 cycles were a sample-barcoded 5' primer and a J-beta primer mix. TCRdb processed the 5' RACE reads anew with MiXCR; each CDR3 protein has one entry. Of about 1.8 million distinct CDR3 sequences in the sample, about 50% were seen once. The study, taken as a whole, reports: A roughly linear age-dependent decrease characterized TCR beta diversity per million T cells.

V lost 0 bases, J lost 4 bases, and 14 bases lay in between. Germline V lookup: CDR1 MNHEY, CDR2 SVGAGI. This CDR3 has 16 amino acids. Sequenced sample: blood. The chain combines TRBV6-5 with TRBJ2-3, with D unclear. The sequence was collected from a middle-aged woman in good health. The DNA for the CDR3 is TGTGCCAGCAGTTACTCGACGTCAGGTCTTCCAGATACGCAGTATTTT. Translation: CASSYSTSGLPDTQYF.